This T cell receptor beta chain was sequenced for a study of molecular identifiers for immune sequencing clone quantification. Study observations and caveats: Clones with over 20 RNA copies captured over 98% of effector molecules but under 1% of naive ones. Shared barcodes on identical TCR molecules could underestimate the sizes of highly expanded clones.

The V gene lost 4 bases and the J gene lost 4 bases, with 16 bases spanning the gap. CDR1 and CDR2 from the germline V gene are GTSNPN and SVGIG (reference sequence). CDR3 length equals 14 residues. Naive CD8 T cells were sorted, and the gate applied was CD8+CD4-CCR7+CD45RA+. It was with previously described methods and listed TCR primers that bulk TCR libraries were made. TCRdb fed the PCR reads into MiXCR, producing one record per CDR3 protein. The sample holds approximately 670,000 distinct CDR3 sequences, 20% seen once. This clonotype was seen a handful of times. The antigen is not known. The chain combines TRBV30 with TRBJ1-1; no clear D gene. This TCR was recovered from a human donor in good health. Some libraries in this study had Jurkat cell RNA spiked in. Input material: naive CD8+ T cells from blood, with Jurkat cell RNA spiked in. Subset described: FACS-sorted CD8+CD4-CCR7+CD45RA+ naive T cells. The CDR3 sequence: CAWTTWVEGTEAFF. DNA for the CDR3: TGTGCCTGGACCACCTGGGTCGAAGGCACTGAAGCTTTCTTT.